Here is one T cell receptor beta chain with its context. The data belong to a study of blood T cell repertoires in COVID-19. Per the study methods: Reference gene primer amplification in the assay estimated nucleated cell counts. Sequencing used immunoSEQ multiplex PCR; TCRdb keeps in-frame clones, though not all of them. V and J calls and clone size are copied from that table; D and trimming were computed from the DNA. This table has 270,000 or so clones, 84% appearing once. Living in about two dozen US areas, the participants were between about 18 and 95 years of age. Participant-reported clinical history was the basis for cohort assignment. Two negative PCRs, clearance, or symptom resolution were required of recovered Cohort 3 donors. The CDR3 length is 13 residues. The V gene lost 4 bases and the J gene lost 6 bases, with 10 bases spanning the gap.

The origin of this receptor is a man over 45 who had recovered from COVID-19. Sequencing was done on a sample of PBMCs or T cells enriched from blood (not recorded which). The chain joins TRBV23-1 to TRBJ2-4; D unresolved. TRBV23-1 is recorded as an ORF, its role being uncertain. CDR3 nucleotides: TGCGCCAGCAGTCTCGGCGAGCGAAACATTCAGTACTTC. Translation: CASSLGERNIQYF.